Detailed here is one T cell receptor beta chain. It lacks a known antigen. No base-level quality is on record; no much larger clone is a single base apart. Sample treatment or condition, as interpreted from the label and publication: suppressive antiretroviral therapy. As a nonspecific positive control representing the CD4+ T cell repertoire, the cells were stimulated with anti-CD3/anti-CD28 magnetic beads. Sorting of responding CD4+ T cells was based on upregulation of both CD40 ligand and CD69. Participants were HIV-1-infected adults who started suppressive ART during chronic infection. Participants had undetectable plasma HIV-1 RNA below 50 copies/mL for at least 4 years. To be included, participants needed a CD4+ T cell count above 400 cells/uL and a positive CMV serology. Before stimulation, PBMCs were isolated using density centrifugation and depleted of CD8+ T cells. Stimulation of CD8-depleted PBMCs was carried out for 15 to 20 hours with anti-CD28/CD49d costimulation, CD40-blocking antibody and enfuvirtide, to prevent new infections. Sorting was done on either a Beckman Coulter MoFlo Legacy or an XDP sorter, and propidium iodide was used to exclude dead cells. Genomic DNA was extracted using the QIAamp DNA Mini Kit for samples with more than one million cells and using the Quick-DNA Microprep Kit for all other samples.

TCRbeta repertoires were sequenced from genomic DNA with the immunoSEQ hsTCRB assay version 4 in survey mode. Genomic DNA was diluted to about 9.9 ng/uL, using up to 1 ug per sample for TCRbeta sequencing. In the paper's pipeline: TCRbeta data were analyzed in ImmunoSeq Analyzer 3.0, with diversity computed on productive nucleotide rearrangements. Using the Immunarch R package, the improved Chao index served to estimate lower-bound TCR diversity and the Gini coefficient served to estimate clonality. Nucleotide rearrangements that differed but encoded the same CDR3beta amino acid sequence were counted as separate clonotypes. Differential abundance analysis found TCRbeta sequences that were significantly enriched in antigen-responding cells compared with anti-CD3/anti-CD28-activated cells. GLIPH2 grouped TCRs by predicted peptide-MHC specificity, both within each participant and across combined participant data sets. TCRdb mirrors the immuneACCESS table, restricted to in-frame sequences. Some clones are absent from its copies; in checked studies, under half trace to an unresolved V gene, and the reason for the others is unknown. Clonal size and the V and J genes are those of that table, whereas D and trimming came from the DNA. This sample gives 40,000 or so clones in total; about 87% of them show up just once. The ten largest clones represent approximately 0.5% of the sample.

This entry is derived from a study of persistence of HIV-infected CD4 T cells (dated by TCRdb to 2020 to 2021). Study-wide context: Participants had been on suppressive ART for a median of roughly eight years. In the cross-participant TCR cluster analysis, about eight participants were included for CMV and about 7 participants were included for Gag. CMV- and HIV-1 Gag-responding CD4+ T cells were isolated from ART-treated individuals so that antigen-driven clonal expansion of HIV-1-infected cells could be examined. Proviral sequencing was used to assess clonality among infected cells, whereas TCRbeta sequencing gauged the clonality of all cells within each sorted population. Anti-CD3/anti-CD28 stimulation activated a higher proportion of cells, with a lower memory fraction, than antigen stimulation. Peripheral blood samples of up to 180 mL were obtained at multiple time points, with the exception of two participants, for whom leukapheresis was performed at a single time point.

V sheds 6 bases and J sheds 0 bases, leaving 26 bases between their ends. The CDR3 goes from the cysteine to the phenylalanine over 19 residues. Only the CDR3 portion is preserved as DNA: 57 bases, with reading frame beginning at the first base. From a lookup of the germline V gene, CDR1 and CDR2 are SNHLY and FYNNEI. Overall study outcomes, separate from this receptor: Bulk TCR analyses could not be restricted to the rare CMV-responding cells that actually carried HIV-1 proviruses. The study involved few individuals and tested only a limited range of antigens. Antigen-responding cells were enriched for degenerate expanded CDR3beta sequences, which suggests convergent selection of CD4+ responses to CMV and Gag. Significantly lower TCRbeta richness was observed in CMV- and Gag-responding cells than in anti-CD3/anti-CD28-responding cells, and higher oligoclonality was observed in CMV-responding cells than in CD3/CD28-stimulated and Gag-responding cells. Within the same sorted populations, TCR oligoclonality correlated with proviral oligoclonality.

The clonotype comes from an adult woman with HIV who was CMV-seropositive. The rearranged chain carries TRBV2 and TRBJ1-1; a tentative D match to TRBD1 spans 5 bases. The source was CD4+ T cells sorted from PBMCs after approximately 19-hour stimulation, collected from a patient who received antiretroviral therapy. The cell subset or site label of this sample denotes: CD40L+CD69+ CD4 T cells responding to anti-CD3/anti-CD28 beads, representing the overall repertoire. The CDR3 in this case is CASRGPIDTAEEMNTEAFF. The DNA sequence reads TGTGCCAGCAGGGGACCTATTGATACAGCAGAAGAAATGAACACTGAAGCTTTCTTT.